This T cell receptor (beta chain) was captured by sequencing in a study of cytomegalovirus exposure and HLA in healthy donors. Both 60 Vbeta primers and 13 Jbeta primers went into the PCR. Sequencing was performed with immunoSEQ multiplex PCR; in TCRdb, only in-frame clones are kept and a portion is missing. The sample holds 130,000 or so clones; nearly 80% are singletons and the top ten take 6.3%. J lost 2 bases, V lost 2 bases, and 2 bases had no gene match. The germline V gene has CDR1 PRHDT and CDR2 FYEKMQ (reference sequence). This CDR3 spans 14 amino acids. Sequenced sample: PBMCs. This sequence originates from a woman in her thirties or forties in good health and CMV-seronegative. The chain couples TRBV13 to TRBJ1-2; TRBD1 matches at 7 bases. The CDR3 protein is CASSLQGENYGYTF. CDR3 DNA: TGTGCCAGCAGCTTACAGGGGGAAAACTATGGCTACACCTTC.